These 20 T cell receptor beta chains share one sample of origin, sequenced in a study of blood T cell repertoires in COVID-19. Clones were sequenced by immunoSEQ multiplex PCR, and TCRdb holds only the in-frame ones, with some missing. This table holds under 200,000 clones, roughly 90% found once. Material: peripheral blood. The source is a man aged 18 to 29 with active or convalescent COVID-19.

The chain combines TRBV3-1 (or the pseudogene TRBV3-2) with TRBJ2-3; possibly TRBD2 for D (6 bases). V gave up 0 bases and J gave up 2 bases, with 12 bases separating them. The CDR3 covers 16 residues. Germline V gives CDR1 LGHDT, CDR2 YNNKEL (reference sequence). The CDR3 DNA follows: TGTGCCAGCAGCCAAGATCGGGGGACTTACACAGATACGCAGTATTTT. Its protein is CASSQDRGTYTDTQYF.

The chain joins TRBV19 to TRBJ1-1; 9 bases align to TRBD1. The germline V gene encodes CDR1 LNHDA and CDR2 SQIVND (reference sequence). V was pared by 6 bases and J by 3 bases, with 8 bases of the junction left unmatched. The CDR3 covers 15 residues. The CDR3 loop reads CASRLTGGADTEAFF. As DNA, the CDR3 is TGTGCCAGTAGGCTTACAGGGGGCGCAGACACTGAAGCTTTCTTT.

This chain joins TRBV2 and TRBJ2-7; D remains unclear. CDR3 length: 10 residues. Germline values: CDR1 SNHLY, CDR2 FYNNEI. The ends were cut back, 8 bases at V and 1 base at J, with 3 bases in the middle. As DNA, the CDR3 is TGTGCCAGCTCTTCCTACGAGCAGTACTTC. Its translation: CASSSYEQYF.

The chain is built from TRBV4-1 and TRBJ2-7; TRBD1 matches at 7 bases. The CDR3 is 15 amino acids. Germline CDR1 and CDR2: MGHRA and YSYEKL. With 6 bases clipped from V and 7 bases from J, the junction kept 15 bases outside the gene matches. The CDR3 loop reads CASRPNDRVDEEQYF. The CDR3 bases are TGCGCCAGCAGACCTAACGACAGGGTGGATGAGGAGCAGTACTTC.

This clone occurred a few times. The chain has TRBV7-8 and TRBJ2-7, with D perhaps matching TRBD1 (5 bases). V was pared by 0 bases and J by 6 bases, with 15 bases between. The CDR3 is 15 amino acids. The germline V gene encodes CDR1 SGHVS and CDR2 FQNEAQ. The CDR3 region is CASSLAELQGLEQYF. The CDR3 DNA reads TGTGCCAGCAGCTTAGCGGAACTTCAGGGTCTCGAGCAGTACTTC. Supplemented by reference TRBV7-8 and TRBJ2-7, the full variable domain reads GAGVSQSPRYKVAKRGQDVALRCDPISGHVSLFWYQQALGQGPEFLTYFQNEAQLDKSGLPSDRFFAERPEGSVSTLKIQRTQQEDSAVYLCASSLAELQGLEQYFGPGTRLTVT.

For the CDR3, the DNA is TGCGCCAGCAGCCAAGACAGGGTAGGGAATCAGCCCCAGCATTTT. Amino acid sequence: CASSQDRVGNQPQHF. This chain joins TRBV4-3 and TRBJ1-5; TRBD1 might be the D (5 bases). Per the germline V gene, CDR1 is LGHNA and CDR2 is YSLEER. This CDR3 region has 15 residues. V was clipped by 0 bases and J by 4 bases, with 10 bases between them.

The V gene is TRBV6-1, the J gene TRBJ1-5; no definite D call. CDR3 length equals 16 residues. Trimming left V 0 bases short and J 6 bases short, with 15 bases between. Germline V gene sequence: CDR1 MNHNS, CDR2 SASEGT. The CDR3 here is CASSEALLGGGQPQHF. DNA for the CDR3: TGTGCCAGCAGTGAAGCGCTTTTGGGAGGAGGTCAGCCCCAGCATTTT.

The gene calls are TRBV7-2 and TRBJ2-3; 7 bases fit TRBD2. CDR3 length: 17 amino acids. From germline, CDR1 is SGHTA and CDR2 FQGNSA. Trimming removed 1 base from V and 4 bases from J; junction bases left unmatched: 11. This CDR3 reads CASSLGFVGGPPDTQYF. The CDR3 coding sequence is TGTGCCAGCAGCTTAGGGTTTGTGGGAGGGCCGCCAGATACGCAGTATTTT.

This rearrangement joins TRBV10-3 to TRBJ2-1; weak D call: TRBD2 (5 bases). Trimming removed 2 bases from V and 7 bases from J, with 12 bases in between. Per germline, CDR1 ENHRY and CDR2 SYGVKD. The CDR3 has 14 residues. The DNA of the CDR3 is TGTGCCATCAGTGAGCGGCAGACTACGAATGAGCAGTTCTTC. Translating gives CAISERQTTNEQFF.

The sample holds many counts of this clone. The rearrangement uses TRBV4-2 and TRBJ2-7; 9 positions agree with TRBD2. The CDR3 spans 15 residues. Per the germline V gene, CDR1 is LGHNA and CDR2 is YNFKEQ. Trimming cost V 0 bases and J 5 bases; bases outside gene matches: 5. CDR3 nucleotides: TGTGCCAGCAGCCAAGAGGTGACTAGCGGTCACGAGCAGTACTTC. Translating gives CASSQEVTSGHEQYF.

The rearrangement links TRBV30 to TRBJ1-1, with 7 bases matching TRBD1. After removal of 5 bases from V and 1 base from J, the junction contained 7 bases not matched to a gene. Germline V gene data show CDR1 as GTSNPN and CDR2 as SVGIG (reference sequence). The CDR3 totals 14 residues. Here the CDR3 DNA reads TGTGCCTGGCAACGGGGACAGAGGAACACTGAAGCTTTCTTT. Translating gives CAWQRGQRNTEAFF. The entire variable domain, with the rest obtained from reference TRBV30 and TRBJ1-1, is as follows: SQTIHQWPATLVQPVGSPLSLECTVEGTSNPNLYWYRQAAGRGLQLLFYSVGIGQISSEVPQNLSASRPQDRQFILSSKKLLLSDSGFYLCAWQRGQRNTEAFFGQGTRLTVV.

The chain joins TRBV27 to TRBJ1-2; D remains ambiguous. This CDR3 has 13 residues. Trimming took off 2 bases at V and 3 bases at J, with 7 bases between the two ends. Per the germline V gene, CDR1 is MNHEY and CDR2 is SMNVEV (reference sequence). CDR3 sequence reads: CASSLGEDYGYTF. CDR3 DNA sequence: TGTGCCAGCAGTTTAGGGGAGGACTATGGCTACACCTTC.

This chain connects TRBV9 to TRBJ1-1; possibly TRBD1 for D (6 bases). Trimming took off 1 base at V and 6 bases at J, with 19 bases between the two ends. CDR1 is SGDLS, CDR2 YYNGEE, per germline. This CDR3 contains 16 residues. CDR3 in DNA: TGTGCCAGCAGCGTAAGACCGGGCCCCAGGGGCCCTGAAGCTTTCTTT. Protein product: CASSVRPGPRGPEAFF.

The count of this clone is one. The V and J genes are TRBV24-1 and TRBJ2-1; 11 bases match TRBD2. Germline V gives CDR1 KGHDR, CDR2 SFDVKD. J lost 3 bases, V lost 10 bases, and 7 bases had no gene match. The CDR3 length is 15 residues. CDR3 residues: CATSAGLAGYNEQFF. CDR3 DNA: TGTGCCACTTCCGCCGGACTAGCGGGCTACAATGAGCAGTTCTTC.

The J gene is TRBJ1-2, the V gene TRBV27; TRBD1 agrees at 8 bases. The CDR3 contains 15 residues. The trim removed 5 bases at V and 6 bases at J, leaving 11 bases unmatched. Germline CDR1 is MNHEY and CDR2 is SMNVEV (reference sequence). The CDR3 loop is CASSDRDRPPHGYTF. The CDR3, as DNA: TGTGCCAGCAGTGACCGGGACAGGCCCCCGCATGGCTACACCTTC.

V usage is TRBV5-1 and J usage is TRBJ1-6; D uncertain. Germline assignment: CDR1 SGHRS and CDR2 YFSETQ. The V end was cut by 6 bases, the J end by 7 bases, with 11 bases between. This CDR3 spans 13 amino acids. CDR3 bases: TGCGCCAGCAAGGAGGGCCAAAATTCACCCCTCCACTTT. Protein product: CASKEGQNSPLHF. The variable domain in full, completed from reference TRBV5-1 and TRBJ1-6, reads KAGVTQTPRYLIKTRGQQVTLSCSPISGHRSVSWYQQTPGQGLQFLFEYFSETQRNKGNFPGRFSGRQFSNSRSEMNVSTLELGDSALYLCASKEGQNSPLHFGNGTRLTVT.

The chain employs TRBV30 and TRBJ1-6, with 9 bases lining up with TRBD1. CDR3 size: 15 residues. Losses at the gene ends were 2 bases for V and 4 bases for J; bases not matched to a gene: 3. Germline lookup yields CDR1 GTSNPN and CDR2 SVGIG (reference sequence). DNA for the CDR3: TGTGCCTGGAGTAGCGGGACAGGGTATAATTCACCCCTCCACTTT. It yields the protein CAWSSGTGYNSPLHF. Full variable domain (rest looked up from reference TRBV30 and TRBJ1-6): SQTIHQWPATLVQPVGSPLSLECTVEGTSNPNLYWYRQAAGRGLQLLFYSVGIGQISSEVPQNLSASRPQDRQFILSSKKLLLSDSGFYLCAWSSGTGYNSPLHFGNGTRLTVT.

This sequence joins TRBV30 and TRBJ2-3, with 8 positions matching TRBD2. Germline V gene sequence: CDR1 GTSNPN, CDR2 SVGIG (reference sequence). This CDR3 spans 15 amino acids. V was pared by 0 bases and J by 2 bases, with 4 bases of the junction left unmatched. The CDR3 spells CAWSVQRGITDTQYF. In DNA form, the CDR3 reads TGTGCCTGGAGTGTCCAGCGGGGGATCACAGATACGCAGTATTTT.

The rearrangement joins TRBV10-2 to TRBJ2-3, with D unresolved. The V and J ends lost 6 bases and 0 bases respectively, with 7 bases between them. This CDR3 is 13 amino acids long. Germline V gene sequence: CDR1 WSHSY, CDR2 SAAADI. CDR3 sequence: CASRTRSTDTQYF. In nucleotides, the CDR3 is TGCGCCAGCAGGACGCGGAGCACAGATACGCAGTATTTT.

Here the CDR3 reads CATSDGTGIPETQYF. DNA for the CDR3: TGTGCCACCAGTGACGGGACAGGGATCCCAGAGACCCAGTACTTC. The rearrangement joins TRBV24-1 to TRBJ2-5; 9 bases align to TRBD1. V shed 4 bases and J 4 bases; nucleotides not matched to a gene: 6. CDR3 length: 15 amino acids. From germline, CDR1 is KGHDR and CDR2 SFDVKD.